The 9 T cell receptor beta chains reported below all come from one sample, sequenced in a study of shared clonotypes between healthy human individuals. Produced via immunoSEQ multiplex PCR; TCRdb's table is partial and in-frame only. The repertoire holds millions of clones, with around 94% as singletons. Sequencing used naive CD4+ T cells sorted from blood. Subset in this sample: CD45RA+ positively selected. The receptors come from a man younger than 35 in good health.

This clone has a single count. The CDR3 is CASSLYQGAGEQYF. CDR3 nucleotide sequence: TGTGCCAGCAGCCTATACCAGGGGGCGGGCGAGCAGTACTTC. The V and J genes are TRBV7-8 and TRBJ2-7, with 8 positions matching TRBD1. The CDR3 length is 14 residues. In germline, CDR1 is SGHVS, CDR2 FQNEAQ. Losses at the gene ends were 5 bases for V and 6 bases for J; bases not matched to a gene: 9.

The V and J genes are TRBV25-1 and TRBJ2-5, with 10 bases lining up with TRBD1. The CDR3 length is 16 residues. V trimming: 4 bases; J trimming: 5 bases; junction bases outside the gene matches: 10. CDR1 and CDR2 (germline): MGHDK, SYGVNS. The CDR3 spells CASSAWDRGIGETQYF. For the CDR3, the DNA is TGTGCCAGCAGTGCATGGGACAGGGGTATAGGGGAGACCCAGTACTTC.

The chain employs TRBV19 and TRBJ1-2; D possibly corresponds to TRBD1 (6 bases). Germline V lookup: CDR1 LNHDA, CDR2 SQIVND (reference sequence). The CDR3 runs to 13 residues. Between the trimmed V and J ends, which lost 3 bases and 8 bases, there was a span of 13 bases. CDR3 in DNA: TGTGCCAGTAGTATCTCCGGGACAAAGGGCTACACCTTC. It codes for CASSISGTKGYTF.

Points on this clone: Other DNA sequences in the sample encode the same CDR3. The chain is built from TRBV6-6 and TRBJ2-5; TRBD2 might be the D (5 bases). V lost 3 bases to trimming and J lost 5 bases, with 7 bases between them. The V gene's germline CDR1 is MNHNY and CDR2 SVGAGI (reference sequence). The CDR3 has 12 amino acids. This CDR3 reads CASSYGGETQYF. CDR3 nucleotides: TGTGCCAGCAGTTATGGAGGCGAGACCCAGTACTTC.

Notes on this clone: This sample also contains other DNA sequences that code for the same CDR3. The genes are TRBV7-2 and TRBJ2-3, with TRBD1 as a possible D gene (5 bases). V dropped 5 bases and J dropped 9 bases, with 9 bases sitting between them. CDR3 length equals 11 residues. The V gene's germline CDR1 is SGHTA and CDR2 FQGNSA. This CDR3 is CASSPSGTQYF. DNA for the CDR3: TGTGCCAGCAGCCCATCAGGGACGCAGTATTTT.

Regarding this clone: One end of the junction is discordant with germline, which a read error may explain. The rearrangement uses TRBV2 and TRBJ2-3, with TRBD2 matching 9 bases. This CDR3 has 16 residues. Germline CDR1 reads SNHLY; CDR2 reads FYNNEI. CDR3 DNA: TGTGCCAGCAGTGATCTCGGTAGCGGGGGAACAGAGACGCAGTATTTT. Its protein product is CASSDLGSGGTETQYF.

The genes are TRBV7-2 and TRBJ2-4, with TRBD2 matching 8 bases. The CDR3 extends over 15 amino acids. Looked up from germline, CDR1 is SGHTA and CDR2 is FQGNSA. Trimming took 4 bases from V and 6 from J; bases not matched to a gene: 8. The CDR3 coding sequence is TGTGCCAGCAGCTCAGCGGGAGTCGGGGGAAACATTCAGTACTTC. This sequence encodes CASSSAGVGGNIQYF.

V gene TRBV7-2 combines with J gene TRBJ1-1, with D perhaps matching TRBD1 (6 bases). Germline values: CDR1 SGHTA, CDR2 FQGNSA. The CDR3 is 13 residues long. Trimming stripped 5 bases from V and 8 bases from J, with 15 bases between. CDR3 nucleotides: TGTGCCAGCAGCAGAGGGGGAGGGACCGAAGCTTTCTTT. This gives the protein CASSRGGGTEAFF.

This rearrangement joins TRBV2 to TRBJ1-2; 7 bases map to TRBD1. This CDR3 has 14 amino acids. V was clipped by 3 bases and J by 6 bases; unmatched bases: 7. CDR1 SNHLY and CDR2 FYNNEI come from the germline V gene. The CDR3 reads CASSETGRSDGYTF. DNA of the CDR3: TGTGCCAGCAGTGAGACAGGGAGGAGCGATGGCTACACCTTC.